Included here is one T cell receptor (beta chain) sequence, with context. The germline V gene encodes CDR1 SGHRS and CDR2 YFSETQ. The CDR3 sequence is 15 residues long. V was trimmed by 0 bases and J by 5 bases, leaving 15 bases between them. This record comes from a study of CD8+CD57+ T cells in acquired aplastic anemia. TCR beta VDJ combinations and CDR3 sequences were profiled from genomic DNA. TCRdb itself ran the reads through MiXCR, one entry per CDR3 protein. The data contain more than 150,000 distinct CDR3 sequences, just over 45% of them singletons. The sequencing sample was made of sorted CD4+, CD8+, or CD8+CD57+ T cells (not recorded which) from PBMCs. The TCR sequence derives from a human donor in good health. The chain recombines TRBV5-1 with TRBJ2-7; D might be TRBD1 (5 bases). DNA for the CDR3: TGCGCCAGCAGCTTGGCCCAGGGCCGGATTCACGAGCAGTACTTC. It encodes CASSLAQGRIHEQYF.